This T cell receptor (beta chain) was sequenced for a study of T cells in Graves' hyperthyroidism and ophthalmopathy. CDR1 is SGDLS and CDR2 is YYNGEE in the germline V gene. Trimming removed 0 bases from V and 4 bases from J, with 10 bases in between. CDR3 length equals 14 residues. Amplification yielded TCR beta CDR3 regions, with RNA transcripts as the source. HTBI primers drove first-round RT-PCR of the TCR CDR3. TCRdb called the multiplex PCR reads again in MiXCR, with one record for every CDR3 protein. The data hold more than 350,000 distinct CDR3 sequences, with roughly 15% observed a single time.

Sequenced sample: blood. The sequence came from a woman younger than 45 with Graves' ophthalmopathy. This chain uses TRBV9 with TRBJ2-5, with D perhaps assigned TRBD1 or TRBD2 (6 bases each). The DNA for the CDR3 is TGTGCCAGCAGCGTAGCGGGGGCCCTAGAGACCCAGTACTTC. This encodes CASSVAGALETQYF. Based on the CDR3 plus reference TRBV9 and TRBJ2-5, the full variable domain is DSGVTQTPKHLITATGQRVTLRCSPRSGDLSVYWYQQSLDQGLQFLIQYYNGEERAKGNILERFSAQQFPDLHSELNLSSLELGDSALYFCASSVAGALETQYFGPGTRLLVL.